The source of this TCR beta chain is a study of identical twins. Germline V gene lookup returns CDR1 LGHDT and CDR2 YNNKEL (reference sequence). Trimming removed 0 bases at V and 8 bases at J, with 14 bases between. The CDR3 covers 16 residues. A universal primer site was incorporated via template switching, and the cDNA contained unique molecular identifiers. TCRdb reprocessed the 5' RACE reads via MiXCR and lists one record per CDR3 protein. The sample comprises 1.5 million to 2 million distinct CDR3 sequences, around a third of which are singletons, and more than 0.25% rests with the top ten. The sequencing input was cord blood. The sequence was collected from a newborn girl in good health. The chain employs TRBV3-1 and TRBJ1-6; D gene ambiguous. This CDR3 is CASSQDRSPTHSPLHF. DNA for the CDR3: TGTGCCAGCAGCCAAGATCGCTCCCCTACGCATTCACCCCTCCACTTT.